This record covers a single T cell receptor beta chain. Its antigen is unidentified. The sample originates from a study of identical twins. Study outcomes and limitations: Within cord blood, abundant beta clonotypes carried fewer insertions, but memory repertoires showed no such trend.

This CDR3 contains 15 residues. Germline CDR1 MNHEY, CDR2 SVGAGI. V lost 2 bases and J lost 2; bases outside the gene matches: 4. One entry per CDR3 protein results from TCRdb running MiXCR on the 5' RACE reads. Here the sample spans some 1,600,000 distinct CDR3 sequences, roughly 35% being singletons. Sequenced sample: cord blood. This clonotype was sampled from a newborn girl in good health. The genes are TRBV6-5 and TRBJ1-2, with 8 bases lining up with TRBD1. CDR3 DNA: TGTGCCAGCAGTTACGACAGGGGCGCAAACTATGGCTACACCTTC. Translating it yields CASSYDRGANYGYTF.